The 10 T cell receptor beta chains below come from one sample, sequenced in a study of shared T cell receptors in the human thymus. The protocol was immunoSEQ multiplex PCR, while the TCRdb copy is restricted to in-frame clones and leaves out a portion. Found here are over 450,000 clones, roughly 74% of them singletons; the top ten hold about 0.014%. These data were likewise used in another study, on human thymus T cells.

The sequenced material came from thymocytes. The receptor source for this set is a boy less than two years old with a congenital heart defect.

In nucleotides, the CDR3 is TGTGCCAGCAGCTTAGATCAAGGTAGGGGAGATACGCAGTATTTT. The encoded protein is CASSLDQGRGDTQYF. The J gene is TRBJ2-3, the V gene TRBV11-3; possibly TRBD1 for D (5 bases). CDR1 and CDR2 (germline): SGHNT, YENEEA. V was shortened by 0 bases and J by 5 bases, with 12 bases between the two germline ends. This CDR3 contains 15 residues. The complete variable domain, with remaining parts taken from reference TRBV11-3 and TRBJ2-3, reads EAGVVQSPRYKIIEKKQPVAFWCNPISGHNTLYWYLQNLGQGPELLIRYENEEAVDDSQLPKDRFSAERLKGVDSTLKIQPAELGDSAVYLCASSLDQGRGDTQYFGPGTRLTVL.

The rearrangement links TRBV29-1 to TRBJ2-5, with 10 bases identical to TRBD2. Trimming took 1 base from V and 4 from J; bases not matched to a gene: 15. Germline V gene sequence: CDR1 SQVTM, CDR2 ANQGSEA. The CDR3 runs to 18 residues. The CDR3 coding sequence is TGCAGCGTTGAAGGGGTGCCCCTAGCGGGAGCGTCTGCAGAGACCCAGTACTTC. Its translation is CSVEGVPLAGASAETQYF. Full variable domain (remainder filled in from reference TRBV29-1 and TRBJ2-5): SAVISQKPSRDICQRGTSLTIQCQVDSQVTMMFWYRQQPGQSLTLIATANQGSEATYESGFVIDKFPISRPNLTFSTLTVSNMSPEDSSIYLCSVEGVPLAGASAETQYFGPGTRLLVL.

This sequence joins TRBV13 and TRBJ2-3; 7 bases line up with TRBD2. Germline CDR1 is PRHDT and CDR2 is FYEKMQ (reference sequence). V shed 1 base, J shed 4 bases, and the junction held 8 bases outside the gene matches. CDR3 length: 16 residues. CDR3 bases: TGTGCCAGCAGCTTAGTCTGGGCTAGCGGTCCAGATACGCAGTATTTT. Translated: CASSLVWASGPDTQYF.

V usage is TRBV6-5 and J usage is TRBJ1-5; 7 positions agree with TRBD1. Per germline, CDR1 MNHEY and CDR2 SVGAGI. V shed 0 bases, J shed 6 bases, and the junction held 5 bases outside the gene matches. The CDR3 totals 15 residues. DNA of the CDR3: TGTGCCAGCAGTTACTCGAACTCAGGGGGTCAGCCCCAGCATTTT. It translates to CASSYSNSGGQPQHF.

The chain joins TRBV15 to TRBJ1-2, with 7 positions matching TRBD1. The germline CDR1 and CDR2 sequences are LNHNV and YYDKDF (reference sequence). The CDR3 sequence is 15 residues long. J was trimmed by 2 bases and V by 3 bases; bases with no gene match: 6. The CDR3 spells CATSRPGQQNYGYTF. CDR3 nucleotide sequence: TGTGCCACCAGCAGGCCGGGACAGCAAAACTATGGCTACACCTTC.

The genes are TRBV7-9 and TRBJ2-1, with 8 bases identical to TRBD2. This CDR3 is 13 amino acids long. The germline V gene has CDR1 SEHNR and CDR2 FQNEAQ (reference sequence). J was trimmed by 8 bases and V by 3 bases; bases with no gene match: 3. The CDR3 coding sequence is TGTGCCAGCAGCTTCGGACTAGCTGATGAGCAGTTCTTC. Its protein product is CASSFGLADEQFF. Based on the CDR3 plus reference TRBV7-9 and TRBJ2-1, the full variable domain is DTGVSQNPRHKITKRGQNVTFRCDPISEHNRLYWYRQTLGQGPEFLTYFQNEAQLEKSRLLSDRFSAERPKGSFSTLEIQRTEQGDSAMYLCASSFGLADEQFFGPGTRLTVL.

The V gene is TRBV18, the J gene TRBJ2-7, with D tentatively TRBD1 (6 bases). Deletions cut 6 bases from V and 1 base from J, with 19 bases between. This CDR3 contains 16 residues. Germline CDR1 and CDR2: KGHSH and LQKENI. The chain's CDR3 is CASSRTTSRGSYEQYF. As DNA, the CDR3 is TGTGCCAGCTCCCGAACCACCAGCAGGGGATCCTACGAGCAGTACTTC. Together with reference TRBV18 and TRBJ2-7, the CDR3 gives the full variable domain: NAGVMQNPRHLVRRRGQEARLRCSPMKGHSHVYWYRQLPEEGLKFMVYLQKENIIDESGMPKERFSAEFPKEGPSILRIQQVVRGDSAAYFCASSRTTSRGSYEQYFGPGTRLTVT.

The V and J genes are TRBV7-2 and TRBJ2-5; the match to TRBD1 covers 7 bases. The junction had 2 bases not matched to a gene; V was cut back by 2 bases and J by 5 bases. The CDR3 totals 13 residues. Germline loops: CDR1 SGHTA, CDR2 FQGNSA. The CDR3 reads CASSLKDRETQYF. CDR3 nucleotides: TGTGCCAGCAGCTTAAAGGACAGGGAGACCCAGTACTTC.

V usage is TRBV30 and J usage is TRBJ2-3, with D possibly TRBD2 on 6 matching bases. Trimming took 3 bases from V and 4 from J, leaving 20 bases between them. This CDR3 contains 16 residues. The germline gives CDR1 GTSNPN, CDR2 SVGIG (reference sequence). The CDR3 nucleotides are TGTGCCTGGAGGATCCCGGAGGGCATGGTGGCAGATACGCAGTATTTT. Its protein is CAWRIPEGMVADTQYF.

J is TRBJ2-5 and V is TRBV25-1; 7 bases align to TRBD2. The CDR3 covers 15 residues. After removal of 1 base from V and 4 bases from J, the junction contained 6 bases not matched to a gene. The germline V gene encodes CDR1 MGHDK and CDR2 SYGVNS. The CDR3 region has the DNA TGTGCCAGCAGTGAATCCTTGGGAGGGAGAGAGACCCAGTACTTC. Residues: CASSESLGGRETQYF.